The 28 T cell receptor beta chains below were found in one sample sequenced in a study of T cells after yellow fever vaccination. TCRdb reanalysed the 5' RACE reads using MiXCR and keeps one entry per CDR3 protein. The sample gives 500,000 to 650,000 distinct CDR3 sequences, around 17% of which show up once; roughly a sixth is in the top ten. The sequenced sample was PBMCs, obtained around 5 days after the first yellow fever vaccination. The receptor set was obtained from a man aged 18 to 35 who received the YFV17D yellow fever vaccine.

This chain joins TRBV5-1 and TRBJ2-2, with D uncertain. V lost 0 bases to trimming and J lost 4 bases, with 19 bases between them. Looked up from germline, CDR1 is SGHRS and CDR2 is YFSETQ. This CDR3 has 18 amino acids. CDR3 sequence reads: CASSLARSVHAATGELFF. The CDR3, as DNA: TGCGCCAGCAGCTTGGCCCGTTCGGTCCACGCGGCCACCGGGGAGCTGTTTTTT.

A few counts support this clonotype. V is TRBV25-1 and J is TRBJ2-1; D may be TRBD2 (6 bases). The CDR3 contains 15 residues. V lost 1 base and J 3 bases, leaving 10 bases between the germline ends. The germline gives CDR1 MGHDK, CDR2 SYGVNS. CDR3 DNA: TGTGCCAGCAGTGAATTTCGCGGGGACTACAATGAGCAGTTCTTC. It codes for CASSEFRGDYNEQFF. The full variable domain, rest sourced from reference TRBV25-1 and TRBJ2-1, is EADIYQTPRYLVIGTGKKITLECSQTMGHDKMYWYQQDPGMELHLIHYSYGVNSTEKGDLSSESTVSRIRTEHFPLTLESARPSHTSQYLCASSEFRGDYNEQFFGPGTRLTVL.

This clonotype has only a few counts. The J gene is TRBJ2-1, the V gene TRBV6-5; D is unclear. The CDR3 extends over 13 amino acids. Germline-derived CDR1 and CDR2 are MNHEY and SVGAGI. The V and J ends lost 2 bases and 8 bases respectively, with 10 bases between them. The chain's CDR3 is CASSYGRSDEQFF. The CDR3, as DNA: TGTGCCAGCAGTTACGGCAGGTCGGATGAGCAGTTCTTC.

This clonotype was detected a few times. The rearrangement joins TRBV19 to TRBJ1-5; 9 bases agree with TRBD1. Germline CDR1 LNHDA, CDR2 SQIVND (reference sequence). The V gene end was trimmed by 8 bases and the J gene end by 6 bases; junction bases not matched to a gene: 5. The CDR3 covers 13 residues. CDR3 sequence (DNA): TGTGCCAGTTCCACAGGGGGCCGTCAGCCCCAGCATTTT. It codes for CASSTGGRQPQHF.

J is TRBJ2-1 and V is TRBV5-1, with 7 bases matching TRBD1. The CDR3 covers 14 residues. Germline V lookup: CDR1 SGHRS, CDR2 YFSETQ. Trimming took 8 bases from V and 4 from J; bases not matched to a gene: 9. The CDR3 is CASTRGHGYNEQFF. The CDR3 coding sequence is TGCGCCAGTACAAGGGGGCATGGATACAATGAGCAGTTCTTC.

This rearrangement joins TRBV10-3 to TRBJ2-4; 11 positions match TRBD2. The junction had 6 bases not matched to a gene; V was cut back by 6 bases and J by 5 bases. The CDR3 is 15 amino acids. The germline CDR1 and CDR2 sequences are ENHRY and SYGVKD. DNA of the CDR3: TGTGCCATCAGCCCGACTAGCGGGGCTCAAAACATTCAGTACTTC. It specifies CAISPTSGAQNIQYF.

This clonotype was seen more than once but under ten times. This chain joins TRBV7-9 and TRBJ2-1; D might be TRBD1 or TRBD2, each matching 5 bases. The V end was cut by 4 bases, the J end by 3 bases, with 16 bases between. CDR3 length: 16 residues. From germline, CDR1 is SEHNR and CDR2 FQNEAQ (reference sequence). The CDR3 sequence: CASSWGTSRRYNEQFF. As DNA, the CDR3 is TGTGCCAGCAGCTGGGGGACCAGCCGTCGCTACAATGAGCAGTTCTTC.

In its sample, this clonotype was seen a few times. This chain uses TRBV12-3 or TRBV12-4 with TRBJ1-5, with 7 bases that match TRBD1. The CDR3 spans 15 residues. With V trimmed by 2 bases and J by 2 bases, 3 bases remained unmatched. The CDR3 loop is CASSLYRGGNQPQHF. The CDR3 nucleotides are TGTGCCAGCAGTTTATACAGGGGCGGCAATCAGCCCCAGCATTTT.

This clonotype has only a few counts. The chain recombines TRBV7-9 with TRBJ2-1; weak D call: TRBD1 (5 bases). CDR1 and CDR2 from the germline V gene are SEHNR and FQNEAQ (reference sequence). V lost 11 bases to trimming and J lost 5 bases, with 22 bases between them. There are 15 residues in the CDR3. CDR3 sequence reads: CAGCTGSLMDNEQFF. Written as DNA, the CDR3 is TGTGCCGGTTGTACAGGTTCCCTTATGGACAATGAGCAGTTCTTC.

The chain combines TRBV29-1 with TRBJ2-2; 8 nucleotides agree with TRBD1. CDR3 length: 14 amino acids. Trimming at V came to 1 base and at J to 6 bases, leaving 4 bases not matched to a gene. CDR1 and CDR2 from the germline V gene are SQVTM and ANQGSEA. CDR3 amino acids: CSVEVDRAAGELFF. CDR3 bases: TGCAGCGTTGAAGTGGACAGGGCCGCCGGGGAGCTGTTTTTT.

This clonotype was counted many times. The gene calls are TRBV7-9 and TRBJ2-1; D uncertain. CDR1 and CDR2 (germline): SEHNR, FQNEAQ (reference sequence). The CDR3 length is 15 residues. V was trimmed by 6 bases and J by 5 bases, leaving 17 bases between them. In DNA form, the CDR3 reads TGTGCCAGCAGTTTCGGGTCCCCCGGCCACAATGAGCAGTTCTTC. It translates to CASSFGSPGHNEQFF.

This clonotype was seen only a few times. This chain connects TRBV15 to TRBJ2-3, with TRBD2 matching over 8 bases. Germline values: CDR1 LNHNV, CDR2 YYDKDF (reference sequence). The CDR3 is 15 residues long. V lost 4 bases to trimming and J lost 2 bases; unmatched junction nucleotides: 5. CDR3 DNA: TGTGCCACCAGCATTCCGGGGGGGCTCACAGATACGCAGTATTTT. This encodes CATSIPGGLTDTQYF.

The chain links TRBV4-3 to TRBJ2-1; 9 bases line up with TRBD1. Germline CDR1 reads LGHNA; CDR2 reads YSLEER. The CDR3 is made up of 17 amino acids. V dropped 2 bases and J dropped 5; count of bases not matched to a gene: 10. CDR3 sequence reads: CASSQQTDRGTHNEQFF. The CDR3 DNA follows: TGCGCCAGCAGCCAACAAACGGACAGGGGAACCCACAATGAGCAGTTCTTC.

The chain recombines TRBV9 with TRBJ2-5; TRBD2 aligns across 9 bases. This CDR3 has 13 amino acids. CDR1 is SGDLS, CDR2 YYNGEE, per germline. V lost 2 bases to trimming and J lost 5 bases; unmatched junction nucleotides: 1. CDR3 sequence (DNA): TGTGCCAGCAGCGTTCTAGCGGGGGAGACCCAGTACTTC. Its protein is CASSVLAGETQYF.

The chain has TRBV2 and TRBJ2-1, with D tentatively TRBD2 (6 bases). Per germline, CDR1 SNHLY and CDR2 FYNNEI. V shed 6 bases and J shed 9 bases, with 21 bases lying between them. The CDR3 loop spans 15 amino acids. CDR3 nucleotide sequence: TGTGCCAGCAGGAGGGAGGTAGCGTACCTTGGTGAGCAGTTCTTC. It translates to CASRREVAYLGEQFF. The entire variable domain, with the rest obtained from reference TRBV2 and TRBJ2-1, is as follows: EPEVTQTPSHQVTQMGQEVILRCVPISNHLYFYWYRQILGQKVEFLVSFYNNEISEKSEIFDDQFSVERPDGSNFTLKIRSTKLEDSAMYFCASRREVAYLGEQFFGPGTRLTVL.

V usage is TRBV7-8 and J usage is TRBJ2-6, with D hard to call. The CDR3 totals 16 residues. CDR1 SGHVS and CDR2 FQNEAQ come from the germline V gene. Trimming removed 3 bases from V and 0 bases from J, with 9 bases in between. CDR3 nucleotide sequence: TGTGCCAGCAGCTTTAGGGTGGTCTCTGGGGCCAACGTCCTGACTTTC. This encodes CASSFRVVSGANVLTF.

CDR3 DNA sequence: TGCGCCAGCAGCCAATTCGGTCAGCTGAACACTGAAGCTTTCTTT. Amino acids: CASSQFGQLNTEAFF. The chain recombines TRBV4-1 with TRBJ1-1; no reliable D call. The CDR3 contains 15 residues. The V gene's germline CDR1 is MGHRA and CDR2 YSYEKL. The ends were cut back, 2 bases at V and 0 bases at J, with 10 bases in the middle.

The J gene is TRBJ1-1, the V gene TRBV5-1; 7 nucleotides match TRBD1. This CDR3 has 14 residues. V was pared by 0 bases and J by 5 bases, with 4 bases of the junction left unmatched. Germline V gives CDR1 SGHRS, CDR2 YFSETQ. CDR3 protein: CASSLGGGRTEAFF. The CDR3 region has the DNA TGCGCCAGCAGCTTGGGAGGGGGCCGTACTGAAGCTTTCTTT.

The chain employs TRBV18 and TRBJ1-1, with 7 bases identical to TRBD1. Trimming at V came to 6 bases and at J to 7 bases, leaving 8 bases not matched to a gene. CDR3 length equals 13 residues. Germline values: CDR1 KGHSH, CDR2 LQKENI. CDR3 sequence (DNA): TGTGCCAGCTCGAGTACCCGGGACAGTGAAGCTTTCTTT. It yields the protein CASSSTRDSEAFF.

In this sample, this clonotype turned up a few times. V usage is TRBV4-2 and J usage is TRBJ2-2, with TRBD1 matching 9 bases. V shed 4 bases, J shed 0 bases, and the junction held 3 bases outside the gene matches. This CDR3 region has 16 residues. CDR1 is LGHNA and CDR2 is YNFKEQ in the germline V gene. CDR3 region: CASSLRTGANTGELFF. CDR3 DNA sequence: TGTGCCAGCAGCCTGAGGACAGGGGCGAACACCGGGGAGCTGTTTTTT.

This clonotype was observed a few times. This rearrangement joins TRBV7-8 to TRBJ2-2; TRBD1 aligns across 7 bases. V lost 6 bases to trimming and J lost 0 bases; unmatched junction nucleotides: 7. The CDR3 length is 16 residues. Germline CDR1 and CDR2: SGHVS and FQNEAQ. CDR3 in DNA: TGTGCCAGCAGTTCGATCGGGACAGCGAACACCGGGGAGCTGTTTTTT. It yields the protein CASSSIGTANTGELFF.

The chain has TRBV9 and TRBJ1-2; 7 bases are shared with TRBD1. The germline gives CDR1 SGDLS, CDR2 YYNGEE. The CDR3 is 14 residues long. The trim removed 3 bases at V and 5 bases at J, leaving 7 bases unmatched. The DNA of the CDR3 is TGTGCCAGCAGCGCCGGACAGGCTCCTTATGGCTACACCTTC. The encoded protein is CASSAGQAPYGYTF.

This chain links TRBV10-3 with TRBJ2-1; D may be TRBD1 (5 bases). The V gene's germline CDR1 is ENHRY and CDR2 SYGVKD. This CDR3 contains 13 residues. Trimming took 0 bases from V and 6 from J, leaving 6 bases between them. The CDR3 region has the DNA TGTGCCATCAGTGAGTCCAGGGCCAATGAGCAGTTCTTC. Amino acids: CAISESRANEQFF.

The sample holds a few counts of this clonotype. The V and J genes are TRBV5-4 and TRBJ1-2; 7 bases are a match to TRBD1. This CDR3 spans 14 amino acids. Trimming removed 4 bases from V and 3 bases from J; junction bases left unmatched: 6. CDR1 is SGHNT and CDR2 is YYREEE in the germline V gene (reference sequence). CDR3 sequence (DNA): TGTGCCAGCAGCGTGAACAGGGGTGACTATGGCTACACCTTC. Its protein product is CASSVNRGDYGYTF.

This clonotype was counted a few times. This chain connects TRBV6-5 to TRBJ2-5, with D possibly TRBD1 on 5 matching bases. V was shortened by 1 base and J by 3 bases, with 12 bases between the two germline ends. This CDR3 region has 15 residues. Germline assignment: CDR1 MNHEY and CDR2 SVGAGI. The CDR3 region is CASSYLGQGKETQYF. Written as DNA, the CDR3 is TGTGCCAGCAGTTACTTAGGGCAGGGAAAAGAGACCCAGTACTTC.

In this sample, this clonotype turned up a few times. The chain couples TRBV7-3 to TRBJ1-4, with unresolved D. V was shortened by 5 bases and J by 6 bases, with 10 bases between the two germline ends. Germline values: CDR1 SGHTA, CDR2 FQGTGA. This CDR3 comprises 13 residues. The CDR3: CASSARTDEKLFF. The CDR3 nucleotides read TGTGCCAGCAGCGCCCGGACTGATGAAAAACTGTTTTTT. Complete variable domain (other parts from reference TRBV7-3 and TRBJ1-4): GAGVSQTPSNKVTEKGKYVELRCDPISGHTALYWYRQSLGQGPEFLIYFQGTGAADDSGLPNDRFFAVRPEGSVSTLKIQRTERGDSAVYLCASSARTDEKLFFGSGTQLSVL.

This clonotype was counted between two and nine times. The chain joins TRBV7-9 to TRBJ2-7; TRBD2 aligns across 7 bases. After removal of 5 bases from V and 0 bases from J, the junction contained 7 bases not matched to a gene. CDR3 length equals 15 residues. Germline CDR1 SEHNR, CDR2 FQNEAQ (reference sequence). The CDR3, as DNA: TGTGCCAGCAGCCATCGCGGGGAGGGCTCCTACGAGCAGTACTTC. It translates to CASSHRGEGSYEQYF.

The genes are TRBV12-3 or TRBV12-4 and TRBJ2-6; no clear D gene. V gave up 3 bases and J gave up 0 bases, with 6 bases separating them. This CDR3 is 15 amino acids long. Here the CDR3 reads CASSFNPSGANVLTF. The DNA for the CDR3 is TGTGCCAGCAGTTTCAACCCCTCTGGGGCCAACGTCCTGACTTTC.